This T cell receptor (beta chain) was found in a study of blood T cell repertoires in COVID-19. In the study overall: COVID-19 samples from acute and convalescent phases originated in the United States, Italy and Spain. Nucleic acid was either cDNA or gDNA, and it came from T cells, B-cell-depleted T cells, or PBMCs.

Seattle participants joined during active infection and were tracked over time. Sequencing was performed with immunoSEQ multiplex PCR; in TCRdb, only in-frame clones are kept and a portion is missing. The sample records under 450,000 clones, 86% being singletons. Per the germline V gene, CDR1 is SGHAT and CDR2 is FQNNGV. This CDR3 has 17 amino acids. Trimming at V came to 7 bases and at J to 0 bases, leaving 9 bases not matched to a gene. Material: peripheral blood. The receptor was derived from a woman aged 60-75 years with COVID-19, enrolled during active disease. The V gene is TRBV11-2, the J gene TRBJ2-6; 7 bases line up with TRBD1. As DNA, the CDR3 is TGTGCCAGCACCCTCCGGGACAGAAGCTCTGGGGCCAACGTCCTGACTTTC. Its protein is CASTLRDRSSGANVLTF.